This T cell receptor beta chain is from a study of sequential checkpoint blockade in melanoma. This clone was observed a handful of times. Its antigen is still unknown. The CDR3 loop spans 17 amino acids. V was shortened by 2 bases and J by 2 bases, with 18 bases between the two germline ends. CDR1 is LNHDA, CDR2 SQIVND, per germline (reference sequence). Regarding the study as a whole: Response in arm A was associated with pretreatment TIL clonality. Mutational load did not correlate with tumor T-cell fraction or clonality.

TCRdb keeps only in-frame clones here, not all; method: immunoSEQ multiplex PCR. The sample holds some 5,100 clones, less than 20% seen once. Treatment reported: randomized to nivolumab then ipilimumab (arm A) or the reverse (arm B). The chain is built from TRBV19 and TRBJ1-1, with D hard to call. The source is a human donor with melanoma. This material consisted of tumor tissue (inferred from file names), taken from a patient given nivolumab and ipilimumab in sequence. CDR3 coding DNA: TGTGCCAGTAGTATATTGGCAACTGCCAAGCTAAACACTGAAGCTTTCTTT. Residues: CASSILATAKLNTEAFF.